What follows are 28 T cell receptor beta chains derived from one specimen sequenced in a study of T cells in Graves' hyperthyroidism and ophthalmopathy. Using RNA transcripts as the source, TCR beta CDR3 regions were amplified. The primer set for the first-round RT-PCR of the TCR CDR3 was HTBI. TCRdb reanalysed the multiplex PCR reads using MiXCR and keeps one entry per CDR3 protein. The repertoire has around 560,000 distinct CDR3 sequences, over 15% of them found once; the top ten carry about 20%. The sequenced sample consisted of blood. Receptors were obtained from a young woman with Graves' hyperthyroidism.

The V call is TRBV5-6, the J call TRBJ1-1; 8 positions agree with TRBD1. This CDR3 comprises 16 residues. Germline CDR1 is SGHDT and CDR2 is YYEEEE. V lost 2 bases to trimming and J lost 1 base; unmatched junction nucleotides: 7. The CDR3 DNA reads TGTGCCAGCAGCTTACAGGGGGGGGCCCGGAACACTGAAGCTTTCTTT. It translates to CASSLQGGARNTEAFF.

The chain links TRBV20-1 to TRBJ2-7; 11 bases map to TRBD2. The CDR3 has 15 residues. Germline V gives CDR1 DFQATT, CDR2 SNEGSKA (reference sequence). Trimming at V came to 5 bases and at J to 5 bases, leaving 11 bases not matched to a gene. The DNA for the CDR3 is TGCAGTGCTGGCCTAGCGGGAGGCCCCCCGGACGAGCAGTACTTC. This gives the protein CSAGLAGGPPDEQYF.

This clonotype came up many times. V usage is TRBV9 and J usage is TRBJ1-2; TRBD1 is a possible D gene (5 bases). This CDR3 is 17 amino acids long. The V gene lost 0 bases and the J gene lost 3 bases, with 18 bases spanning the gap. Per germline, CDR1 SGDLS and CDR2 YYNGEE. The CDR3: CASSVAKQVSGDYGYTF. DNA for the CDR3: TGTGCCAGCAGCGTAGCTAAACAGGTCTCTGGGGACTATGGCTACACCTTC.

This clonotype occurred many times. The J gene is TRBJ1-1, the V gene TRBV18; no firm D call. CDR1 KGHSH and CDR2 LQKENI come from the germline V gene. The CDR3 is 13 residues long. The V end was cut by 3 bases, the J end by 4 bases, with 9 bases between. As DNA, the CDR3 is TGTGCCAGCTCACCTAACTCGGGCACTGAAGCTTTCTTT. Encoded protein: CASSPNSGTEAFF.

This clonotype showed up just a few times. The rearrangement links TRBV5-4 to TRBJ1-1; possible D gene TRBD1, 6 bases. The V gene lost 2 bases and the J gene lost 8 bases, with 10 bases spanning the gap. This CDR3 region has 12 residues. The germline V gene encodes CDR1 SGHNT and CDR2 YYREEE (reference sequence). CDR3 sequence reads: CASSLGGYEAFF. Here the CDR3 DNA reads TGTGCCAGCAGCTTAGGGGGGTACGAAGCTTTCTTT.

There are a few counts of this clonotype. The V and J genes are TRBV2 and TRBJ1-6; unclear D gene. The germline V gene has CDR1 SNHLY and CDR2 FYNNEI. CDR3 length equals 14 residues. Trimming took 4 bases from V and 5 from J, leaving 9 bases between them. This CDR3 reads CASSAQRNNSPLHF. For the CDR3, the DNA is TGTGCCAGCAGTGCACAGCGAAATAATTCACCCCTCCACTTT. Based on the CDR3 plus reference TRBV2 and TRBJ1-6, the full variable domain is EPEVTQTPSHQVTQMGQEVILRCVPISNHLYFYWYRQILGQKVEFLVSFYNNEISEKSEIFDDQFSVERPDGSNFTLKIRSTKLEDSAMYFCASSAQRNNSPLHFGNGTRLTVT.

The sample holds many counts of this clonotype. The chain carries TRBV28 and TRBJ2-7; D possibly corresponds to TRBD1 (5 bases). Germline V CDR1 and CDR2: MDHEN, SYDVKM. CDR3 length equals 13 residues. Trimming left V 6 bases short and J 9 bases short, with 18 bases between. This CDR3 reads CASRAGPWGGQYF. The CDR3 DNA reads TGTGCCAGCAGGGCAGGTCCCTGGGGCGGGCAGTACTTC.

This clonotype was seen many times. This chain connects TRBV10-1 to TRBJ2-7, with D possibly TRBD1 on 6 matching bases. The CDR3 is made up of 16 amino acids. The germline V and J ends were trimmed by 4 bases and 0 bases, with 16 bases remaining between them. From germline, CDR1 is WNHNN and CDR2 SYGVQD (reference sequence). CDR3 sequence: CASSAGTTLLSYEQYF. The CDR3 DNA sequence: TGCGCCAGCAGTGCGGGGACAACCCTCCTCTCCTACGAGCAGTACTTC.

The V and J genes are TRBV7-9 and TRBJ1-3; D call uncertain. V lost 2 bases and J 0 bases, leaving 8 bases between the germline ends. This CDR3 has 15 residues. In germline, CDR1 is SEHNR, CDR2 FQNEAQ (reference sequence). In DNA, the CDR3 is TGTGCCAGCAGCTTACAGGTCCCCTCTGGAAACACCATATATTTT. This encodes CASSLQVPSGNTIYF.

The J gene is TRBJ2-1, the V gene TRBV3-2; TRBD2, the table's D call, lacks a check against the DNA. TRBV3-2 is an annotated pseudogene. The CDR3 has 18 residues. The CDR3 protein is CASSRDPSGGPIRYEQFF. The CDR3 coding sequence is TGTGCCAGCAGCCGAGACCCTAGCGGGGGGCCCATTCGTTATGAGCAGTTCTTC.

V usage is TRBV5-1 and J usage is TRBJ1-1, with a weak D call TRBD1 (5 bases). CDR1 SGHRS and CDR2 YFSETQ come from the germline V gene. The CDR3 length is 14 residues. Trimming stripped 4 bases from V and 7 bases from J, with 17 bases between. CDR3 in amino acids: CASSMIAGTHEAFF. DNA for the CDR3: TGCGCCAGCAGCATGATAGCCGGGACCCATGAAGCTTTCTTT.

Of note for this clonotype: This may come from a read error, since a much larger clone is one base off. V usage is TRBV14 and J usage is TRBJ2-1; TRBD2 aligns across 8 bases. The CDR3 covers 16 residues. CDR1 SGHDN and CDR2 FVKESK come from the germline V gene. The V and J ends lost 2 bases and 4 bases, in that order; junction bases with no gene match: 7. CDR3: CASSQRWPSGYNEQFF. For the CDR3, the DNA is TGTGCCAGCAGCCAACGGTGGCCTAGCGGGTACAATGAGCAGTTCTTC.

To note about this clonotype: Relative to the germline gene, one junction end is altered; a read error may explain this. The rearrangement joins TRBV27 to TRBJ2-1; D unclear. The CDR3 is 12 residues long. Germline V gene sequence: CDR1 MNHEY, CDR2 SMNVEV (reference sequence). CDR3 sequence reads: CDSSKVGNEQFF. The CDR3 nucleotides read TGTGACAGCTCAAAGGTCGGAAATGAGCAGTTCTTC.

This clonotype was seen ten or more times. The chain has TRBV6-2 or TRBV6-3 and TRBJ2-1; 12 bases fit TRBD2. CDR3 size: 14 residues. V shed 10 bases and J 4 bases; nucleotides not matched to a gene: 5. Germline V lookup: CDR1 MNHEY, CDR2 SVGEGT. DNA of the CDR3: TGTGCCACGACAGGACTAGCGGGATACAATGAGCAGTTCTTC. It translates to CATTGLAGYNEQFF.

This clonotype has ten or more counts. This chain links TRBV5-1 with TRBJ2-1, with 7 bases identical to TRBD2. Germline CDR1 SGHRS, CDR2 YFSETQ. There are 17 residues in the CDR3. After removal of 4 bases from V and 5 bases from J, the junction contained 15 bases not matched to a gene. CDR3 nucleotides: TGCGCCAGCAGCCAACCCAACTGGCGGGAGTTTCACAATGAGCAGTTCTTC. The encoded protein is CASSQPNWREFHNEQFF.

This clonotype was picked up many times. The CDR3 nucleotides are TGTGCCAGCAGCTTAGCCGGGACAACAACCTACGAGCAGTACTTC. This sequence encodes CASSLAGTTTYEQYF. The genes are TRBV13 and TRBJ2-7; D is perhaps TRBD1 (6 bases). The CDR3 runs 15 residues. Germline CDR1 reads PRHDT; CDR2 reads FYEKMQ (reference sequence). V lost 1 base, J lost 2 bases, and 12 bases lay in between.

Only a few counts were recorded for this clonotype. The chain is built from TRBV24-1 and TRBJ2-4, with D perhaps given as TRBD1 or TRBD2 (5 bases each). Trimming took 10 bases from V and 1 from J, leaving 16 bases between them. Germline assignment: CDR1 KGHDR and CDR2 SFDVKD. The CDR3 is made up of 15 amino acids. DNA for the CDR3: TGTGCCACTCCTATTCTCAGGGAGGCCAAAAACATTCAGTACTTC. This encodes CATPILREAKNIQYF.

Turning to this clonotype: This could be a read error, since a much larger clone is one nucleotide away. The missing conserved phenylalanine or tryptophan at the end of this CDR3 makes a read error likely. The rearrangement joins TRBV6-1 to TRBJ2-5; TRBD2 matches at 12 bases. Trimming at V came to 7 bases and at J to 1 base, leaving 4 bases not matched to a gene. The CDR3 is 15 residues long. Germline-derived CDR1 and CDR2 are MNHNS and SASEGT. This CDR3 is CASTSGGGTQETQYL. The CDR3 DNA is TGTGCCAGCACTAGCGGGGGGGGCACCCAAGAGACCCAGTACCTC.

In its sample, this clonotype was seen many times. The rearrangement links TRBV30 to TRBJ2-1; unclear D gene. CDR1 is GTSNPN, CDR2 SVGIG, per germline (reference sequence). CDR3 size: 12 residues. V was pared by 1 base and J by 5 bases, with 6 bases between. Here the CDR3 reads CAWSGADNEQFF. CDR3 nucleotides: TGTGCCTGGAGTGGAGCTGACAATGAGCAGTTCTTC.

V is TRBV7-2 and J is TRBJ2-1, with a tentative D call TRBD2 (7 bases). CDR1 and CDR2 (germline): SGHTA, FQGNSA. Trimming pared 4 bases from V and 7 bases from J, leaving 20 bases between. This CDR3 has 16 residues. The DNA for the CDR3 is TGTGCCAGCAGCTCCCGTAGGGGGGGGTTGGGGAATGAGCAGTTCTTC. Its protein is CASSSRRGGLGNEQFF.

A note on this clonotype: A much larger clone sits a single nucleotide away, making a read error possible. This sequence joins TRBV27 and TRBJ2-7; tentatively, D is TRBD1 or TRBD2 (5 bases each). The germline V gene encodes CDR1 MNHEY and CDR2 SMNVEV (reference sequence). The CDR3 has 15 amino acids. The CDR3, as DNA: TGTCAGACGAGAAAGAGTTGGGGGATACACTACGAGCAGTACTTC. Translated: CQTRKSWGIHYEQYF.

This clonotype came up many times. The chain uses TRBV20-1 and TRBJ1-5, with D hard to call. CDR3 size: 13 residues. Per germline, CDR1 DFQATT and CDR2 SNEGSKA (reference sequence). Trimming left V 3 bases short and J 1 base short, with 7 bases between. Written as DNA, the CDR3 is TGCAGTGCTAGTGTTACAAGCAATCAGCCCCAGCATTTT. It specifies CSASVTSNQPQHF.

The rearrangement uses TRBV2 and TRBJ1-5; 8 positions agree with TRBD1. The CDR3 consists of 16 residues. Per the germline V gene, CDR1 is SNHLY and CDR2 is FYNNEI. The V gene end was trimmed by 6 bases and the J gene end by 2 bases; junction bases not matched to a gene: 9. The DNA of the CDR3 is TGTGCCAGCAGGGGTCAGGGGGCGCCGGGCAATCAGCCCCAGCATTTT. Protein sequence: CASRGQGAPGNQPQHF.

This clonotype has only a few counts. The chain recombines TRBV6-1 with TRBJ2-1, with D uncertain. The V and J ends lost 1 base and 2 bases respectively, with 9 bases between them. This CDR3 spans 15 amino acids. Germline V gene sequence: CDR1 MNHNS, CDR2 SASEGT. CDR3 sequence: CASSEGSSPYNEQFF. In DNA, the CDR3 is TGTGCCAGCAGTGAAGGCAGCTCCCCCTACAATGAGCAGTTCTTC.

The table lists this clonotype with many counts. The chain combines TRBV5-1 with TRBJ1-1; no definite D call. The CDR3 extends over 17 amino acids. The germline gives CDR1 SGHRS, CDR2 YFSETQ. Trimming shortened V by 4 bases and J by 0 bases, and 19 bases separated the two germline ends. The CDR3 reads CASSNSYRSKMNTEAFF. For the CDR3, the DNA is TGCGCCAGCAGCAATAGTTACAGATCAAAGATGAACACTGAAGCTTTCTTT.

This clonotype was seen repeatedly, ten times or more. The chain employs TRBV7-2 and TRBJ1-1; D is undetermined. The V gene's germline CDR1 is SGHTA and CDR2 FQGNSA. The CDR3 spans 15 residues. The V end lost 1 base, the J end lost 5 bases, and 14 bases lay between the germline ends. This CDR3 reads CASSLDREGWTEAFF. CDR3 sequence (DNA): TGTGCCAGCAGCTTAGACCGGGAAGGATGGACTGAAGCTTTCTTT.

V usage is TRBV20-1 and J usage is TRBJ2-3, with D possibly being TRBD2 (5 bases). From germline, CDR1 is DFQATT and CDR2 SNEGSKA (reference sequence). The CDR3 contains 13 residues. Between the trimmed V and J ends, which lost 6 bases and 0 bases, there was a span of 10 bases. The CDR3 DNA reads TGCAGTGCGCAGGACTCTAGCACAGATACGCAGTATTTT. Amino acid sequence: CSAQDSSTDTQYF.

This clonotype was recorded many times. The V call is TRBV7-2, the J call TRBJ1-5, with 7 bases fitting TRBD1. After removal of 5 bases from V and 7 bases from J, the junction contained 8 bases not matched to a gene. This CDR3 spans 14 amino acids. Germline values: CDR1 SGHTA, CDR2 FQGNSA. The CDR3 DNA reads as TGTGCCAGCAGCGAGACAGGGCTCGTACAGCCCCAGCATTTT. It yields the protein CASSETGLVQPQHF.